These 21 T cell receptor beta chains were sequenced from one sample in a study of blood T cells in healthy people across ages. A sample-barcoded 5' primer and a J-beta primer mix were used in a second PCR of roughly 6 to 11 cycles. TCRdb called the 5' RACE reads again in MiXCR, with one record for every CDR3 protein. This sample carries 1.5 million to 2 million distinct CDR3 sequences, over 25% of them seen once, and the ten largest clones take about 8%. The source material was blood. Source of these receptors: a woman younger than 45 in good health.

This clonotype occurred a few times. The V call is TRBV6-6, the J call TRBJ1-5, with 9 bases lining up with TRBD1. The CDR3 length is 14 residues. Germline CDR1 is MNHNY and CDR2 is SVGAGI (reference sequence). Trimming at V came to 4 bases and at J to 8 bases, leaving 6 bases not matched to a gene. CDR3 sequence: CASSFRDRVEPQHF. The CDR3 DNA reads as TGTGCCAGCAGTTTCCGGGACAGGGTTGAGCCCCAGCATTTT.

This clonotype has more than one count but fewer than ten. This chain connects TRBV6-1 to TRBJ2-1, with 9 nucleotides matching TRBD2. The CDR3 is made up of 16 amino acids. The J segment lost 3 bases and the V segment lost 4 bases, leaving 7 bases of the junction unmatched. Germline CDR1 reads MNHNS; CDR2 reads SASEGT. The CDR3 here is CASSVSASGVYNEQFF. The CDR3 DNA follows: TGTGCCAGCAGTGTCTCTGCTAGCGGGGTCTACAATGAGCAGTTCTTC.

The chain is built from TRBV7-2 and TRBJ2-4, with 9 positions matching TRBD2. The J call is in doubt because the DNA end fits TRBJ2-7 better. The CDR3 covers 15 residues. CDR1 is SGHTA and CDR2 is FQGNSA in the germline V gene. The CDR3 is CASSFRRTSDYEQYF. The CDR3 nucleotides read TGTGCCAGCAGCTTCCGTCGGACTAGCGACTACGAGCAGTACTTC.

This clonotype was detected a few times. This chain joins TRBV19 and TRBJ2-5; tentatively, D is TRBD2 (5 bases). The CDR3 covers 15 residues. V was trimmed by 4 bases and J by 9 bases, leaving 21 bases between them. In germline, CDR1 is LNHDA, CDR2 SQIVND (reference sequence). Written as DNA, the CDR3 is TGTGCCAGTAGTACCCGCCGCGGTTCCTTCGGGGCCCAGTACTTC. Translating it yields CASSTRRGSFGAQYF.

This clonotype was seen a few times. Given a much more abundant clone one base away, this may be a read error. The chain joins TRBV20-1 to TRBJ2-1; no firm D call. The CDR3 is 11 residues long. Germline-derived CDR1 and CDR2 are DFQATT and SNEGSKA (reference sequence). V dropped 3 bases and J dropped 5 bases, with 5 bases sitting between them. CDR3: CSASADNEQFF. CDR3 DNA sequence: TGCAGTGCTAGTGCGGACAATGAGCAGTTCTTC.

This clonotype has a handful of counts. This sequence joins TRBV7-2 and TRBJ2-1; the D gene is possibly TRBD2 (6 bases). Germline CDR1 SGHTA, CDR2 FQGNSA. V was trimmed by 4 bases and J by 0 bases, leaving 25 bases between them. The CDR3 length is 20 residues. Here the CDR3 reads CASSSPRKIAVTSSYNEQFF. Written as DNA, the CDR3 is TGTGCCAGCAGCTCCCCGAGGAAGATAGCGGTAACCAGCTCCTACAATGAGCAGTTCTTC.

The V and J genes are TRBV20-1 and TRBJ2-7, with 11 positions matching TRBD1. J lost 4 bases, V lost 2 bases, and 4 bases had no gene match. The CDR3 contains 14 residues. Germline V lookup: CDR1 DFQATT, CDR2 SNEGSKA (reference sequence). The chain's CDR3 is CSARTDRGLYEQYF. As DNA, the CDR3 is TGCAGTGCTAGAACGGACAGGGGGCTATACGAGCAGTACTTC.

This clonotype was counted ten times or more. The chain joins TRBV20-1 to TRBJ2-7; 8 bases line up with TRBD1. This CDR3 has 11 amino acids. Germline-derived CDR1 and CDR2 are DFQATT and SNEGSKA (reference sequence). J gave up 5 bases and V 5 bases, and 2 bases lay outside the gene matches. The CDR3 here is CSAQGANEQYF. Here the CDR3 DNA reads TGCAGTGCTCAGGGGGCAAACGAGCAGTACTTC.

The chain joins TRBV29-1 to TRBJ2-1; 9 bases line up with TRBD1. The length of the CDR3 is 13 residues. The germline CDR1 and CDR2 sequences are SQVTM and ANQGSEA. Here the CDR3 DNA reads TGCACCGTGGGGACAGGGCTTGGTTATGAGCAGTTCTTC. Protein: CTVGTGLGYEQFF.

The chain employs TRBV18 and TRBJ2-1, with 9 bases aligning to TRBD2. CDR3 size: 14 residues. Germline V gene data show CDR1 as KGHSH and CDR2 as LQKENI. The V and J ends lost 11 bases and 5 bases, in that order; junction bases with no gene match: 10. The CDR3 protein is CAASSGGPDNEQFF. The CDR3 DNA reads as TGTGCCGCATCCAGCGGGGGGCCCGACAATGAGCAGTTCTTC.

This sequence joins TRBV7-3 and TRBJ2-3; D gene uncertain. The CDR3 consists of 16 residues. V gave up 2 bases and J gave up 2 bases, with 14 bases separating them. Looked up from germline, CDR1 is SGHTA and CDR2 is FQGTGA. DNA of the CDR3: TGTGCCAGCAGCTTATTTCTGGCTACTAACACAGATACGCAGTATTTT. Translation gives CASSLFLATNTDTQYF. Based on the CDR3 plus reference TRBV7-3 and TRBJ2-3, the full variable domain is GAGVSQTPSNKVTEKGKYVELRCDPISGHTALYWYRQSLGQGPEFLIYFQGTGAADDSGLPNDRFFAVRPEGSVSTLKIQRTERGDSAVYLCASSLFLATNTDTQYFGPGTRLTVL.

V gene TRBV7-2 combines with J gene TRBJ1-2; a weak D match, TRBD1 (5 bases). V was trimmed by 5 bases and J by 6 bases, leaving 13 bases between them. There are 13 residues in the CDR3. Per germline, CDR1 SGHTA and CDR2 FQGNSA. CDR3 protein: CASSLQGTHGYTF. The CDR3 DNA follows: TGTGCCAGCAGCCTGCAAGGGACTCATGGCTACACCTTC.

The chain couples TRBV6-1 to TRBJ1-5, with a possible D match to TRBD1 (5 bases). Germline V lookup: CDR1 MNHNS, CDR2 SASEGT. The CDR3 runs to 14 residues. Trimming stripped 4 bases from V and 2 bases from J, with 9 bases between. This CDR3 is CASSGRGRNQPQHF. The DNA of the CDR3 is TGTGCCAGCAGTGGAAGGGGACGCAATCAGCCCCAGCATTTT.

This clonotype was detected only once. This may arise from a read error, as a much more abundant clone is one base away. The V gene is TRBV5-1, the J gene TRBJ2-1; TRBD2 aligns across 7 bases. V trimming: 3 bases; J trimming: 7 bases; junction bases outside the gene matches: 16. The germline V gene encodes CDR1 SGHRS and CDR2 YFSETQ. CDR3 length: 17 amino acids. CDR3 residues: CASSSASRGGGRNEQFF. CDR3 bases: TGCGCCAGCAGCTCAGCCTCACGGGGCGGGGGTCGGAATGAGCAGTTCTTC.

There are a few counts of this clonotype. A junction end diverges from the germline sequence, so it may reflect a read error. V and J are TRBV9 and TRBJ2-7; maybe TRBD2 (5 bases). The germline gives CDR1 SGDLS, CDR2 YYNGEE. The CDR3 is 13 residues long. The CDR3 DNA is TGTGCCAGTAGCGTAGATTTTTGGGGCGAGCAGTACTTC. Translation: CASSVDFWGEQYF.

This clonotype turned up a few times. The junction and the germline gene differ at one end; a read error may be behind it. The V gene is TRBV20-1, the J gene TRBJ1-6; D unresolved. CDR1 and CDR2 from the germline V gene are DFQATT and SNEGSKA (reference sequence). CDR3 length: 13 residues. CDR3 coding DNA: TGCAGTGCTCCGATCTCCCATAATTCACCCCTCCACTTT. Protein product: CSAPISHNSPLHF.

This clonotype has ten or more counts. The rearrangement joins TRBV9 to TRBJ2-1; perhaps D is TRBD1 or TRBD2 (5 bases each). This CDR3 is built from 17 residues. In germline, CDR1 is SGDLS, CDR2 YYNGEE. Between the trimmed V and J ends, which lost 0 bases and 4 bases, there was a span of 17 bases. CDR3 residues: CASSVGGTAGPYNEQFF. CDR3 in DNA: TGTGCCAGCAGCGTAGGGGGGACGGCGGGCCCTTACAATGAGCAGTTCTTC.

This clonotype has just a few counts. This rearrangement joins TRBV29-1 to TRBJ1-3; TRBD1 matches 11 bases. Looked up from germline, CDR1 is SQVTM and CDR2 is ANQGSEA. The CDR3 has 15 residues. The V gene end was trimmed by 8 bases and the J gene end by 0 bases; junction bases not matched to a gene: 6. Here the CDR3 reads CSMGQGESSGNTIYF. The CDR3 coding sequence is TGCAGCATGGGACAGGGGGAAAGCTCTGGAAACACCATATATTTT.

A note on this clonotype: Germline and junction disagree at one end, which may indicate a read error. The chain is built from TRBV11-2 and TRBJ2-5, with 7 nucleotides matching TRBD1. The CDR3 is made up of 12 amino acids. Germline-derived CDR1 and CDR2 are SGHAT and FQNNGV. The chain's CDR3 is CVSSRDRIEQYF. Written as DNA, the CDR3 is TGTGTCAGCAGCAGGGACAGAATAGAGCAGTACTTC. The full variable domain, its missing parts supplied by reference TRBV11-2 and TRBJ2-5, is EAGVAQSPRYKIIEKRQSVAFWCNPISGHATLYWYQQILGQGPKLLIQFQNNGVVDDSQLPKDRFSAERLKGVDSTLKIQPAKLEDSAVYLCVSSRDRIEQYFGPGTRLLVL.

Turning to this clonotype: The junction and the germline gene differ at one end; a read error may be behind it. This chain uses TRBV24-1 with TRBJ2-1, with a tentative D call TRBD1 (6 bases). The CDR3 contains 16 residues. Germline V CDR1 and CDR2: KGHDR, SFDVKD. The CDR3 nucleotides are TGTGCCTCCAGTGATTCTAGGGCAGGGGCGAACAATGAGCAGTTCTTC. Encoded protein: CASSDSRAGANNEQFF.

This clonotype showed up just a few times. This rearrangement joins TRBV20-1 to TRBJ2-1, with D perhaps being TRBD1 or TRBD2 (5 bases each). The V end was cut by 0 bases, the J end by 8 bases, with 17 bases between. This CDR3 is 15 amino acids long. Germline CDR1 is DFQATT and CDR2 is SNEGSKA (reference sequence). The CDR3 coding sequence is TGCAGTGCTAGAGATTGGGGGTCCGGAGGCGATGAGCAGTTCTTC. Its protein product is CSARDWGSGGDEQFF.